This passage covers 30 T cell receptor beta chains from one sample sequenced in a study of glioma-infiltrating T cells. TCR alpha and beta CDR3 regions were amplified from RNA using iRepertoire nested multiplex PCR. Via MiXCR, TCRdb re-called the multiplex PCR reads, giving one row per CDR3 protein. The profile covers fewer than 90,000 distinct CDR3 sequences, with 20% to 25% appearing a single time and more than 6.5% taken by the ten largest. Sequencing was done on a sample of glioma tissue, nonneoplastic brain tissue, or PBMCs (not recorded which). Every receptor here comes from a human donor with low-grade glioma or glioblastoma, undergoing nonglioma brain surgery, or in good health (not recorded which).

The CDR3 loop is CASSLGSYYEQYF. The CDR3 nucleotides are TGCGCCAGCAGCTTAGGGTCTTACTACGAGCAGTACTTC. The chain combines TRBV5-1 with TRBJ2-7; unclear D gene. V lost 2 bases and J 3 bases, leaving 9 bases between the germline ends. The CDR3 consists of 13 residues. Germline CDR1 reads SGHRS; CDR2 reads YFSETQ. The whole variable domain, remainder taken from reference TRBV5-1 and TRBJ2-7, is KAGVTQTPRYLIKTRGQQVTLSCSPISGHRSVSWYQQTPGQGLQFLFEYFSETQRNKGNFPGRFSGRQFSNSRSEMNVSTLELGDSALYLCASSLGSYYEQYFGPGTRLTVT.

This clonotype appeared a few times. CDR3: CAISYGQGAYEQYF. The CDR3 nucleotides are TGTGCCATCAGTTATGGACAGGGGGCCTACGAGCAGTACTTC. The genes are TRBV10-3 and TRBJ2-7; 10 nucleotides agree with TRBD1. The CDR3 length is 14 residues. Germline CDR1 reads ENHRY; CDR2 reads SYGVKD. J gave up 2 bases and V 5 bases, and 3 bases lay outside the gene matches.

This clonotype was counted many times. V gene TRBV5-1 combines with J gene TRBJ2-3; D might be TRBD2 (6 bases). V shed 0 bases and J shed 0 bases, with 17 bases lying between them. This CDR3 contains 18 residues. The V gene's germline CDR1 is SGHRS and CDR2 YFSETQ. CDR3 DNA: TGCGCCAGCAGCTTGGCCTTGACTAGTAGGGCTAGCACAGATACGCAGTATTTT. Translation gives CASSLALTSRASTDTQYF.

Remarks on this clonotype: With a much larger clone just one base away, this may be a read error. The chain has TRBV7-9 and TRBJ1-1, with D perhaps matching TRBD1 (6 bases). The V gene's germline CDR1 is SEHNR and CDR2 FQNEAQ (reference sequence). The CDR3 covers 14 residues. CDR3 residues: CASSKDSRNTETFF. As DNA, the CDR3 is TGTGCCAGCAGCAAGGACAGCCGGAACACTGAAACTTTCTTT. The full variable domain, in which reference TRBV7-9 and TRBJ1-1 provide the parts outside the CDR3, is DTGVSQNPRHKITKRGQNVTFRCDPISEHNRLYWYRQTLGQGPEFLTYFQNEAQLEKSRLLSDRFSAERPKGSFSTLEIQRTEQGDSAMYLCASSKDSRNTETFFGQGTRLTVV.

On this clonotype: Being one base from a much bigger clone, this may be a read error. This chain connects TRBV7-9 to TRBJ1-6; D may be TRBD1 (6 bases). Germline-derived CDR1 and CDR2 are SEHNR and FQNEAQ (reference sequence). The germline V and J ends were trimmed by 5 bases and 7 bases, with 15 bases remaining between them. The CDR3 is made up of 15 amino acids. CDR3 in DNA: TGTGCCAGCAGCCTCACAGGGCTACAAAATTCACCCCTCCACTTT. Its protein product is CASSLTGLQNSPLHF. The entire variable domain, with the rest obtained from reference TRBV7-9 and TRBJ1-6, is as follows: DTGVSQNPRHKITKRGQNVTFRCDPISEHNRLYWYRQTLGQGPEFLTYFQNEAQLEKSRLLSDRFSAERPKGSFSTLEIQRTEQGDSAMYLCASSLTGLQNSPLHFGNGTRLTVT.

This clonotype was detected ten times or more. The chain uses TRBV10-3 and TRBJ1-5; D gene ambiguous. V lost 5 bases and J lost 3, with 8 bases in between. The CDR3 spans 13 residues. Germline CDR1 ENHRY, CDR2 SYGVKD. CDR3 region: CAISRESNQPQHF. As DNA, the CDR3 is TGTGCCATCAGTCGGGAGTCCAATCAGCCCCAGCATTTT.

V gene TRBV2 combines with J gene TRBJ2-5, with 8 bases lining up with TRBD2. Germline CDR1 and CDR2: SNHLY and FYNNEI. The length of the CDR3 is 16 residues. Trimming cost V 6 bases and J 2 bases; bases outside gene matches: 11. The CDR3 coding sequence is TGTGCCAGCAGGCTGTCGACTAGCGCTAAACAAGAGACCCAGTACTTC. Translation gives CASRLSTSAKQETQYF.

Note on this clonotype: One base away lies a much larger clone, so this may be a sequencing read error. The chain's CDR3 is CATRDGGMLTNTEAFF. The CDR3 DNA sequence: TGTGCCACCAGAGACGGAGGGATGTTGACGAACACTGAAGCTTTCTTT. This chain joins TRBV19 and TRBJ1-1; D not resolved. The V and J ends lost 10 bases and 1 base respectively, with 22 bases between them. Germline lookup yields CDR1 LNHDA and CDR2 SQIVND (reference sequence). The CDR3 length is 16 residues.

This clonotype was seen many times. This chain's CDR3 is CSAGGPKGGEQYF. CDR3 DNA sequence: TGCAGTGCTGGGGGACCGAAAGGAGGCGAGCAGTACTTC. The chain carries TRBV20-1 and TRBJ2-7; D may correspond to TRBD1 or TRBD2 (5 bases each). From germline, CDR1 is DFQATT and CDR2 SNEGSKA (reference sequence). CDR3 length: 13 residues. The V gene lost 5 bases and the J gene lost 6 bases, with 17 bases spanning the gap.

In this sample, this clonotype turned up many times. The rearrangement links TRBV11-1 to TRBJ1-3; D is unclear. The V gene lost 3 bases and the J gene lost 2 bases, with 14 bases spanning the gap. The germline V gene has CDR1 SGHAT and CDR2 FQDESV (reference sequence). The CDR3 runs to 16 residues. In DNA form, the CDR3 reads TGTGCCAGCAGCTTCACTGGGCCGGGCACTGGAAACACCATATATTTT. It specifies CASSFTGPGTGNTIYF.

This clonotype showed up just a few times. The chain couples TRBV6-4 to TRBJ1-1, with a weak D call TRBD1 (5 bases). CDR1 MRHNA and CDR2 SNTAGT come from the germline V gene. With 5 bases removed from V and 0 bases from J, the gap between germline ends came to 7 bases. The CDR3 sequence is 13 residues long. The CDR3 here is CASSPTVNTEAFF. For the CDR3, the DNA is TGTGCCAGCAGTCCGACAGTGAACACTGAAGCTTTCTTT.

The genes are TRBV20-1 and TRBJ2-3; TRBD2 agrees at 10 bases. The CDR3 loop spans 14 amino acids. Germline lookup yields CDR1 DFQATT and CDR2 SNEGSKA (reference sequence). The V gene end was trimmed by 5 bases and the J gene end by 5 bases; junction bases not matched to a gene: 7. For the CDR3, the DNA is TGCAGTGCTGCGAGCGGGGGGGCCCTAGATACGCAGTATTTT. Residues: CSAASGGALDTQYF.

This clonotype came up many times. This rearrangement joins TRBV6-5 to TRBJ2-7; TRBD2 agrees at 7 bases. V was pared by 0 bases and J by 5 bases, with 7 bases of the junction left unmatched. The CDR3 has 15 residues. Germline CDR1 and CDR2: MNHEY and SVGAGI. CDR3 in amino acids: CASSYSAGLGDEQYF. CDR3 DNA sequence: TGTGCCAGCAGTTACTCCGCCGGACTAGGGGACGAGCAGTACTTC.

The sample holds many counts of this clonotype. The V call is TRBV27, the J call TRBJ1-3; D is ambiguous. This CDR3 is 15 amino acids long. Trimming took off 0 bases at V and 2 bases at J, with 8 bases between the two ends. Germline values: CDR1 MNHEY, CDR2 SMNVEV (reference sequence). DNA for the CDR3: TGTGCCAGCAGTTTATCGCAGTACGCTGGAAACACCATATATTTT. It encodes CASSLSQYAGNTIYF.

This clonotype has ten or more counts. The chain couples TRBV3-1 to TRBJ1-1; D perhaps matches TRBD1 (6 bases). Germline V gene sequence: CDR1 LGHDT, CDR2 YNNKEL (reference sequence). The CDR3 loop spans 14 amino acids. V was pared by 3 bases and J by 1 base, with 9 bases between. The CDR3 region has the DNA TGTGCCAGCAGCCAGCTCAGGGGGAACACTGAAGCTTTCTTT. This codes for CASSQLRGNTEAFF. Using reference TRBV3-1 and TRBJ1-1 for the parts outside the CDR3, the full variable domain is DTAVSQTPKYLVTQMGNDKSIKCEQNLGHDTMYWYKQDSKKFLKIMFSYNNKELIINETVPNRFSPKSPDKAHLNLHINSLELGDSAVYFCASSQLRGNTEAFFGQGTRLTVV.

This clonotype was detected many times. The chain is built from TRBV6-6 and TRBJ2-7; the D call may be TRBD1 or TRBD2 (5 bases each). CDR1 and CDR2 from the germline V gene are MNHNY and SVGAGI (reference sequence). V gave up 0 bases and J gave up 5 bases, with 17 bases separating them. The CDR3 is made up of 16 amino acids. In DNA, the CDR3 is TGTGCCAGCAGTTACTCGAGAGGGGTCCGATCACACGAGCAGTACTTC. As protein: CASSYSRGVRSHEQYF.

This clonotype was picked up a small number of times. This chain joins TRBV5-1 and TRBJ2-3, with D uncertain. The CDR3 contains 14 residues. Deletions cut 4 bases from V and 0 bases from J, with 9 bases between. Germline V gives CDR1 SGHRS, CDR2 YFSETQ. The CDR3 sequence: CASSEPSSTDTQYF. The CDR3 bases are TGCGCCAGCAGCGAACCTTCTAGCACAGATACGCAGTATTTT.

This chain uses TRBV29-1 with TRBJ2-7; 9 positions agree with TRBD1. CDR1 and CDR2 (germline): SQVTM, ANQGSEA. The CDR3 sequence is 13 residues long. The ends lost 7 bases at V and 3 bases at J; junction bases unmatched: 7. The CDR3 protein is CSATGQGVYEQYF. In DNA, the CDR3 is TGCAGCGCCACGGGACAGGGAGTCTACGAGCAGTACTTC.

This clonotype was counted many times. The V and J genes are TRBV7-2 and TRBJ2-3; 10 nucleotides line up with TRBD1. The germline V gene has CDR1 SGHTA and CDR2 FQGNSA. The trim removed 8 bases at V and 9 bases at J, leaving 11 bases unmatched. CDR3 length: 14 residues. The CDR3 here is CASARQGATGTQYF. CDR3 DNA: TGTGCCAGCGCCAGACAGGGGGCAACGGGCACGCAGTATTTT.

On this clonotype itself: Given a much more abundant clone one base away, this may be a read error. This chain connects TRBV2 to TRBJ2-4, with 10 bases identical to TRBD1. V lost 7 bases, J lost 7 bases, and 4 bases stayed unmatched. The germline V gene encodes CDR1 SNHLY and CDR2 FYNNEI. The CDR3 runs to 13 residues. The CDR3 spells CASNWTGGNIQYF. In DNA, the CDR3 is TGTGCCAGCAATTGGACAGGGGGGAACATTCAGTACTTC.

Many counts were recorded for this clonotype. The chain employs TRBV6-1 and TRBJ1-1; D remains ambiguous. The V gene's germline CDR1 is MNHNS and CDR2 SASEGT. The CDR3 is 14 amino acids. The V gene lost 5 bases and the J gene lost 1 base, with 11 bases spanning the gap. CDR3 coding DNA: TGTGCCAGCAGTTTACTTTCAGCGAACACTGAAGCTTTCTTT. Translation: CASSLLSANTEAFF.

The rearrangement joins TRBV20-1 to TRBJ2-3; D tentatively fits TRBD1 or TRBD2 (6 bases each). V was trimmed by 7 bases and J by 3 bases, leaving 17 bases between them. The germline V gene encodes CDR1 DFQATT and CDR2 SNEGSKA (reference sequence). CDR3 size: 14 residues. CDR3 loop: CSEWGGGRTDTQYF. In nucleotides, the CDR3 is TGCAGTGAATGGGGTGGGGGGCGGACAGATACGCAGTATTTT.

This clonotype was found many times. The chain is built from TRBV4-1 and TRBJ2-3; D remains unclear. CDR1 is MGHRA and CDR2 is YSYEKL in the germline V gene. There are 19 residues in the CDR3. With 0 bases removed from V and 0 bases from J, the gap between germline ends came to 19 bases. CDR3 DNA sequence: TGCGCCAGCAGCCAAGATCCCGAGAGGTCTGTTTTTAGCACAGATACGCAGTATTTT. It yields the protein CASSQDPERSVFSTDTQYF.

Ten or more counts support this clonotype. One end of the junction is discordant with germline, which a read error may explain. This chain connects TRBV19 to TRBJ1-6; no clear D gene. The CDR3 is made up of 14 amino acids. Germline V lookup: CDR1 LNHDA, CDR2 SQIVND (reference sequence). The CDR3 nucleotides are TGTGCCAATAGTGGACGGCGCGGCAATTCACCCCTCCACTTT. Its translation is CANSGRRGNSPLHF.

Many counts were recorded for this clonotype. The chain couples TRBV3-1 to TRBJ1-1, with D hard to call. CDR3 length: 16 amino acids. Germline V gene lookup returns CDR1 LGHDT and CDR2 YNNKEL (reference sequence). Trimming took off 0 bases at V and 4 bases at J, with 15 bases between the two ends. As DNA, the CDR3 is TGTGCCAGCAGCCAAGAAAGGAGCATCAAGGGCACTGAAGCTTTCTTT. Residues: CASSQERSIKGTEAFF.

This clonotype was picked up many times. This chain links TRBV2 with TRBJ2-1, with D unclear. Germline V CDR1 and CDR2: SNHLY, FYNNEI. Trimming took off 4 bases at V and 9 bases at J, with 13 bases between the two ends. This CDR3 has 13 amino acids. The CDR3 nucleotides are TGTGCCAGCAGTGGGGAAGGGATAGGTGAGCAGTTCTTC. Translation gives CASSGEGIGEQFF.

This rearrangement joins TRBV12-3 or TRBV12-4 to TRBJ2-1; TRBD2 aligns across 8 bases. The better agreement between TRBJ2-5 and the DNA end casts doubt on the J call. This CDR3 is 15 amino acids long. CDR3 sequence reads: CASTPAGADQETQYF. The CDR3 coding sequence is TGTGCCAGCACCCCAGCGGGAGCTGATCAAGAGACCCAGTACTTC.

The chain recombines TRBV24-1 with TRBJ2-5, with D possibly matching TRBD2 (6 bases). CDR3 length: 13 amino acids. The germline V gene encodes CDR1 KGHDR and CDR2 SFDVKD. V lost 5 bases and J 5 bases, leaving 11 bases between the germline ends. CDR3 sequence (DNA): TGTGCCACCAGTGGCGGGGAGCAGGAGACCCAGTACTTC. Its protein is CATSGGEQETQYF.

Remarks on this clonotype: A read error may be the cause here, since a much bigger clone is one base away. The gene calls are TRBV4-1 and TRBJ2-5, with TRBD2 matching 8 bases. The CDR3 length is 17 residues. Germline V gene sequence: CDR1 MGHRA, CDR2 YSYEKL. The V and J ends lost 4 bases and 2 bases, in that order; junction bases with no gene match: 12. This CDR3 reads CASSRDRGGTRQETQYF. The CDR3 DNA reads TGCGCCAGCAGCCGAGACCGGGGGGGGACACGTCAAGAGACCCAGTACTTC.

This clonotype was counted at least ten times. The rearrangement joins TRBV7-9 to TRBJ2-1; D is perhaps TRBD1 (7 bases). Germline CDR1 is SEHNR and CDR2 is FQNEAQ (reference sequence). The V and J ends lost 6 bases and 4 bases respectively, with 13 bases between them. This CDR3 has 14 amino acids. CDR3 DNA sequence: TGTGCCAGCAGGCGGGACAGCGTTTACAATGAGCAGTTCTTC. It codes for CASRRDSVYNEQFF. The whole variable domain, filled in from reference TRBV7-9 and TRBJ2-1, reads DTGVSQNPRHKITKRGQNVTFRCDPISEHNRLYWYRQTLGQGPEFLTYFQNEAQLEKSRLLSDRFSAERPKGSFSTLEIQRTEQGDSAMYLCASRRDSVYNEQFFGPGTRLTVL.